In its sample, the clone carrying this T cell receptor (beta chain) was seen a few times. The source of the sample is a study of blood T cell repertoires in COVID-19. V was clipped by 2 bases and J by 2 bases, with 17 bases between them. Per the germline V gene, CDR1 is SGHDT and CDR2 is YYEEEE. This CDR3 is built from 17 residues. Assay used: immunoSEQ multiplex PCR; TCRdb lists only in-frame clones, some missing. Of about 180,000 clones listed, roughly 83% were seen once; the top ten hold about 7%. Enrollment of patients from Seattle took place during active infection, with longitudinal follow-up. This clonotype was sampled from a woman aged 40 to 50 with COVID-19, enrolled during active disease. Sequencing input: peripheral blood. The chain carries TRBV5-6 and TRBJ1-5; no clear D gene. The CDR3, as DNA: TGTGCCAGCAGCTTCGGAGGGATCGCCTTTCGCAATCAGCCCCAGCATTTT. It encodes CASSFGGIAFRNQPQHF.